This T cell receptor beta chain was sequenced in a study of T cell repertoires in cytomegalovirus infection (dated by TCRdb to the late 2010s). For the wider study: Because public TCR beta signatures pointed to carriage of CMV infection together with the matching HLA type, the HLA type of each donor mattered for the analysis.

Sequencing took place on an Illumina HiSeq 1500. The raw public data were reprocessed by TCRdb itself: fastp quality trimming at Q25, MiXCR clonotype calling, in-frame beta chains only. Rows are unified per CDR3 protein, each entry keeping the most common DNA and genes. The sample table holds around 740,000 distinct CDR3 sequences, of which roughly 36% were seen once. The ten biggest clones cover roughly 2.9% of the sample. This clonotype turned up a few times. This clone's antigen is unknown. Per-nucleotide qualities are absent, and no much larger clonotype sits a single base away. Overall study outcomes, separate from this receptor: Carriers of CMV infection plus the relevant HLA type were discriminated by the cumulative frequency of public TCR beta family members in the study cohort and in an independent approximately 360-donor cohort. The ex vivo response was dominated by HLA-C-restricted CMV-specific TCR beta clonotypes, and the single most frequent clonotype in two of eight donors was supplied by these HLA-C-restricted clonotypes.

This TCR derives from a human donor in good health (CMV status not recorded). Some clones in this sample may be carry-over from other donors' samples. Sequenced sample: PBMCs.

At the DNA level, the sequence is TGTGCCAGCGGCGATGAGCAGTTCTTC. It codes for CASGDEQFF. The chain links TRBV7-9 with TRBJ2-1; a confident D gene designation cannot be given. CDR1 and CDR2 are drawn from the germline V gene (reference sequence): SEHNR, FQNEAQ. V and J are truncated by 8 bases and 8 bases respectively, leaving an intervening sequence of 4 bases. Inclusive of the bounding cysteine and phenylalanine, the CDR3 is 9 residues long. The only DNA kept is the CDR3, 27 bases in frame from the first base.